This TCR beta chain was sequenced for a study of cytomegalovirus exposure and HLA in healthy donors. Primers: 60 Vbeta forward and 13 Jbeta reverse. Clones were read by immunoSEQ multiplex PCR, and TCRdb kept only the in-frame ones, dropping some. The data contain 100,000 to 150,000 clones, roughly 78% of them singletons. This clone appeared a few times. Mismatch with germline at one junction end may stem from a read error. CDR3 length: 14 amino acids. Germline V gives CDR1 SGDLS, CDR2 YYNGEE. The material sequenced was PBMCs. The gene calls are TRBV9 and TRBJ2-7; D might be TRBD2 (6 bases). The TCR sequence derives from a woman in her thirties or forties in good health and CMV-seronegative. For the CDR3, the DNA is TGTGCCAGCAGTGTAGCGGTTAGCTCCTACGAGCAGTACTTC. It encodes CASSVAVSSYEQYF.